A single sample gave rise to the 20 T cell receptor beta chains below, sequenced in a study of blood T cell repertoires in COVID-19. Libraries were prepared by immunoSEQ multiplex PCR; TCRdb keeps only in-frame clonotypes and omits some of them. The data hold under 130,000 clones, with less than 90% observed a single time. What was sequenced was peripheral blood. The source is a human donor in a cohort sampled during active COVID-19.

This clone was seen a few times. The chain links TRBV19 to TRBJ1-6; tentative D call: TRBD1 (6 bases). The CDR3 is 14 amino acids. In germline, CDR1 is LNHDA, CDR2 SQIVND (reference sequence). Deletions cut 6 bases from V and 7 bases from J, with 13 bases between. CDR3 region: CASRARDTNSPLHF. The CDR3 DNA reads TGTGCCAGTAGAGCCCGGGACACCAATTCACCCCTCCACTTT.

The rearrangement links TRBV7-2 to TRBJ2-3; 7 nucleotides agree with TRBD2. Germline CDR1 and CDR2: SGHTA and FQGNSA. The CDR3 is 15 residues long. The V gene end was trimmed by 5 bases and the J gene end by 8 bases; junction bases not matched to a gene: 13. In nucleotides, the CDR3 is TGTGCCAGCAGCCCAGCGGGAAAGGAGGTAGGTACGCAGTATTTT. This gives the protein CASSPAGKEVGTQYF. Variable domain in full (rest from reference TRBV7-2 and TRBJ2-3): GAGVSQSPSNKVTEKGKDVELRCDPISGHTALYWYRQSLGQGLEFLIYFQGNSAPDKSGLPSDRFSAERTGGSVSTLTIQRTQQEDSAVYLCASSPAGKEVGTQYFGPGTRLTVL.

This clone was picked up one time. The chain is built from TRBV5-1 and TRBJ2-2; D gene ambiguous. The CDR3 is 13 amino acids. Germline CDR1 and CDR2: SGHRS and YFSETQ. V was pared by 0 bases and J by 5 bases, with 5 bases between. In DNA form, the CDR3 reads TGCGCCAGCAGCTTGGGACTGACCGGGGAGCTGTTTTTT. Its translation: CASSLGLTGELFF. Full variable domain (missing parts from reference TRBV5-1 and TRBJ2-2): KAGVTQTPRYLIKTRGQQVTLSCSPISGHRSVSWYQQTPGQGLQFLFEYFSETQRNKGNFPGRFSGRQFSNSRSEMNVSTLELGDSALYLCASSLGLTGELFFGEGSRLTVL.

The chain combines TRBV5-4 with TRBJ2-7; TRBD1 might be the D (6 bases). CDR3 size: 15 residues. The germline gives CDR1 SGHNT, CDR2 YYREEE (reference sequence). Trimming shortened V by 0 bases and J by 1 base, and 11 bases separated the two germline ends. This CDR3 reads CASSLGTDRSYEQYF. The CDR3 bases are TGTGCCAGCAGCTTGGGCACGGACAGATCCTACGAGCAGTACTTC.

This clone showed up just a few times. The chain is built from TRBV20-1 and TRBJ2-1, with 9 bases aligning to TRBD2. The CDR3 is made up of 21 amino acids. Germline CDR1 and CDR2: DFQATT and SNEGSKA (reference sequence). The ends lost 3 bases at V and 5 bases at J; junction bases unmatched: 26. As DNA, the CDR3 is TGCAGTGCTAGTATTACCCGGGGCTATGGAGGACCGCTAGCGGGAAACAATGAGCAGTTCTTC. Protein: CSASITRGYGGPLAGNNEQFF.

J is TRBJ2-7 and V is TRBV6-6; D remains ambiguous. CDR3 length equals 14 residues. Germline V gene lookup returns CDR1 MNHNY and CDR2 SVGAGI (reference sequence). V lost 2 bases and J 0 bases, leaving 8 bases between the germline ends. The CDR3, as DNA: TGTGCCAGCAGTTACACGGAGAGCTCCTACGAGCAGTACTTC. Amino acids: CASSYTESSYEQYF.

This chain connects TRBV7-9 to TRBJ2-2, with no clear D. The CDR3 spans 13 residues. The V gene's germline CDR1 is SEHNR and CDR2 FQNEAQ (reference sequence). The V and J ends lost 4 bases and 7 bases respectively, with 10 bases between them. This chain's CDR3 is CASSYSSGGELFF. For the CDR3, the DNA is TGTGCCAGCAGCTATTCATCGGGCGGGGAGCTGTTTTTT.

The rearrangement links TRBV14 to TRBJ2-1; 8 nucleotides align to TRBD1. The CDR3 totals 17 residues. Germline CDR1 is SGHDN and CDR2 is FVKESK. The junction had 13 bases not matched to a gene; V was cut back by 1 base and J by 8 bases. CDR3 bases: TGTGCCAGCAGCCAAGGGCGATTGGACAGGGATTACGATGAGCAGTTCTTC. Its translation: CASSQGRLDRDYDEQFF.

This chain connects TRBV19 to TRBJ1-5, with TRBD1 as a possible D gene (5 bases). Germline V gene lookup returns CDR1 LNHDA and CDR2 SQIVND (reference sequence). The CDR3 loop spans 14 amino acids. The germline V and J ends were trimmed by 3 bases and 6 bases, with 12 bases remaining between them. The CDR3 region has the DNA TGTGCCAGTAGTATCGGGGGAGAGCGTCAGCCCCAGCATTTT. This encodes CASSIGGERQPQHF. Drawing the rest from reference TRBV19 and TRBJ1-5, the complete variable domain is DGGITQSPKYLFRKEGQNVTLSCEQNLNHDAMYWYRQDPGQGLRLIYYSQIVNDFQKGDIAEGYSVSREKKESFPLTVTSAQKNPTAFYLCASSIGGERQPQHFGDGTRLSIL.

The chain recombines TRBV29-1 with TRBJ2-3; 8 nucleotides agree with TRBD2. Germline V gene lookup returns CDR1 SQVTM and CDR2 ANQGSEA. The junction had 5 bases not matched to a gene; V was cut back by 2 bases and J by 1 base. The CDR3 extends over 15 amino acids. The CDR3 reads CSVELLAVGTDTQYF. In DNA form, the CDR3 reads TGCAGCGTTGAACTACTAGCGGTTGGCACAGATACGCAGTATTTT.

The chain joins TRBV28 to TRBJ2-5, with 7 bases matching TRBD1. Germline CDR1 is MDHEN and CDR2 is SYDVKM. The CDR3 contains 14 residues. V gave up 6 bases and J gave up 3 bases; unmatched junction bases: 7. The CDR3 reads CASRASGTEETQYF. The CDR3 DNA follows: TGTGCCAGCAGGGCCTCCGGGACAGAAGAGACCCAGTACTTC.

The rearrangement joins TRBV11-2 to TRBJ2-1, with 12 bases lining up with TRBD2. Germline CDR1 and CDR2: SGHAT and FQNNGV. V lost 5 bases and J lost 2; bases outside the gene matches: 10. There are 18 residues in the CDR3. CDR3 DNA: TGTGCCAGCAGCCACATCGGTCTAGCGGGAGGGACCTACAATGAGCAGTTCTTC. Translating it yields CASSHIGLAGGTYNEQFF.

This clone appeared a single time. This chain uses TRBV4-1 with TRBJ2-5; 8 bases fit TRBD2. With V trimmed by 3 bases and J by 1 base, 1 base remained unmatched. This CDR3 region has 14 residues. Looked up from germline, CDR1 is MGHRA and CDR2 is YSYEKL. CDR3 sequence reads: CASSHGLAQETQYF. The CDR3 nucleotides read TGCGCCAGCAGCCATGGACTAGCCCAAGAGACCCAGTACTTC.

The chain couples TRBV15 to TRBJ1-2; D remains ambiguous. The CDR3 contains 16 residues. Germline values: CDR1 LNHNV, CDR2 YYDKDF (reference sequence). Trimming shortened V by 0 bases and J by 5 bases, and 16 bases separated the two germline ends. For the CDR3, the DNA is TGTGCCACCAGCAGAGATAGATTTGCTGACACTTATGGCTACACCTTC. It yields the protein CATSRDRFADTYGYTF. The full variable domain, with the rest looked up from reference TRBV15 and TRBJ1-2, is DAMVIQNPRYQVTQFGKPVTLSCSQTLNHNVMYWYQQKSSQAPKLLFHYYDKDFNNEADTPDNFQSRRPNTSFCFLDIRSPGLGDTAMYLCATSRDRFADTYGYTFGSGTRLTVV.

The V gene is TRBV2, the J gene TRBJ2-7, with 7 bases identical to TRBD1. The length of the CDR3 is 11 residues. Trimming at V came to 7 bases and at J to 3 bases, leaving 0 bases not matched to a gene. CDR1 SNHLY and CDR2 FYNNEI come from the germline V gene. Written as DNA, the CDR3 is TGTGCCAGCAACAGGGGCTACGAGCAGTACTTC. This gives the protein CASNRGYEQYF.

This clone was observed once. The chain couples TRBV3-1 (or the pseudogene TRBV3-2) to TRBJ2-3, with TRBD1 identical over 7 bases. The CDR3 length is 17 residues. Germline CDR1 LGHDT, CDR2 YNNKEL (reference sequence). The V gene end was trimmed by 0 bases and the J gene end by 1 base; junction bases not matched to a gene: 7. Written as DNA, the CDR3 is TGTGCCAGCAGCCAAGATCTCGGGGACAGCGGCACAGATACGCAGTATTTT. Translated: CASSQDLGDSGTDTQYF.

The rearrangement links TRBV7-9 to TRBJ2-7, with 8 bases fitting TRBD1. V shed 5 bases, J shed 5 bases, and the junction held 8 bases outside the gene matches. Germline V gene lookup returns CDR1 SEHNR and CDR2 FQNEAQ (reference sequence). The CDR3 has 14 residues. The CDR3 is CASSTQGAINEQYF. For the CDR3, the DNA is TGTGCCAGCAGCACGCAGGGGGCGATCAACGAGCAGTACTTC.

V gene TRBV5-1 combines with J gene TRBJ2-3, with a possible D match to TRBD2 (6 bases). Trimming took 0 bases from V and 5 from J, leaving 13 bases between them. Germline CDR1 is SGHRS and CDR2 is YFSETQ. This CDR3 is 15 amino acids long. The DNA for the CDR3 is TGCGCCAGCAGCTTGGCCCTGACTAGTGGAGATACGCAGTATTTT. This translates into CASSLALTSGDTQYF.

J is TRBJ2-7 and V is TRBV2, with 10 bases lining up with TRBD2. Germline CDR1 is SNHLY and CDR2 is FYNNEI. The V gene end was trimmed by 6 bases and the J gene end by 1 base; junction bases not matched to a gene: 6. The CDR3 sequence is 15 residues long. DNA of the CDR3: TGTGCCAGCAGAGTTGGGACTAGCGTTTCCTACGAGCAGTACTTC. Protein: CASRVGTSVSYEQYF.

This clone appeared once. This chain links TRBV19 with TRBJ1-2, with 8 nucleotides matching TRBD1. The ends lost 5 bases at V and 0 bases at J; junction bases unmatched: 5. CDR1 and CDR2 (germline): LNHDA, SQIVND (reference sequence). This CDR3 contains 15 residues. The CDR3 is CASSPRDRPNYGYTF. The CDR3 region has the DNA TGTGCCAGTAGTCCCCGGGACAGGCCTAACTATGGCTACACCTTC.